What follows are 29 T cell receptor beta chains derived from one specimen sequenced in a study of blood T cells in healthy people across ages. PCR was performed a second time for roughly 7 to 12 cycles using a sample-barcoded 5' primer and a J-beta primer mix. TCRdb processed the 5' RACE reads anew with MiXCR; each CDR3 protein has one entry. This table holds some 760,000 distinct CDR3 sequences, roughly 25% found once. These data were likewise used in another study, on T cells of mothers and their children.

The source material was blood. The receptors stem from a boy aged 5-17 years in good health.

The rearrangement links TRBV10-2 to TRBJ2-1; D perhaps matches TRBD2 (5 bases). The J call may be incorrect, as the DNA end agrees better with TRBJ2-7. Germline V gene lookup returns CDR1 WSHSY and CDR2 SAAADI. The CDR3 loop spans 14 amino acids. CDR3 sequence (DNA): TGCGCCAGCATTGGAGGAACAACCTTCTACGAGCAGTACTTC. Translating gives CASIGGTTFYEQYF.

The rearrangement uses TRBV12-3 or TRBV12-4 and TRBJ2-1; D perhaps matches TRBD2 (6 bases). This CDR3 comprises 19 residues. Trimming took 2 bases from V and 0 from J, leaving 20 bases between them. In DNA, the CDR3 is TGTGCCAGCAGTTTATGGGGGAGCCCCGGGGGAAGCTCCTACAATGAGCAGTTCTTC. Its protein product is CASSLWGSPGGSSYNEQFF.

The gene calls are TRBV6-5 and TRBJ2-4; tentatively, D is TRBD1 (6 bases). The germline V gene has CDR1 MNHEY and CDR2 SVGAGI. V was cut by 6 bases and J by 9 bases, with 18 bases left in between. CDR3 size: 14 residues. CDR3 protein: CASSSQGWDGIQYF. For the CDR3, the DNA is TGTGCCAGCAGCTCTCAGGGGTGGGATGGCATTCAGTACTTC.

This clonotype was detected only a few times. CDR3 DNA sequence: TGTGCCAGCAGCCAAACTTCGGGGACCGCTCTCTATGGCTACACCTTC. Translation: CASSQTSGTALYGYTF. The chain is built from TRBV14 and TRBJ1-2; tentatively, D is TRBD1 (5 bases). Trimming took 2 bases from V and 4 from J, leaving 17 bases between them. CDR3 size: 16 residues. CDR1 is SGHDN and CDR2 is FVKESK in the germline V gene.

The table lists this clonotype with a few counts. The rearrangement uses TRBV2 and TRBJ1-6, with unresolved D. This CDR3 comprises 15 residues. Germline-derived CDR1 and CDR2 are SNHLY and FYNNEI. V was cut by 5 bases and J by 7 bases, with 15 bases left in between. DNA of the CDR3: TGTGCCAGCAGTTCAAACTTCGGGGTGAATTCACCCCTCCACTTT. Translated: CASSSNFGVNSPLHF.

This clonotype was counted only a few times. The chain links TRBV6-2 or TRBV6-3 to TRBJ2-7; 9 bases align to TRBD2. From germline, CDR1 is MNHEY and CDR2 SVGEGT. This CDR3 has 14 amino acids. The V and J ends lost 7 bases and 6 bases, in that order; junction bases with no gene match: 10. The CDR3 DNA reads as TGTGCCAGCAACCCCAGCGGGAGGCCGGGCGAGCAGTACTTC. Protein: CASNPSGRPGEQYF.

CDR3 amino acids: CASSDRGGRRETQYF. CDR3 sequence (DNA): TGTGCCAGCAGCGATCGCGGGGGGCGTAGGGAGACCCAGTACTTC. The chain carries TRBV2 and TRBJ2-5, with 8 bases matching TRBD2. The germline V gene encodes CDR1 SNHLY and CDR2 FYNNEI. After removal of 6 bases from V and 5 bases from J, the junction contained 11 bases not matched to a gene. CDR3 length: 15 amino acids.

This clonotype occurred once. The rearrangement uses TRBV12-3 or TRBV12-4 and TRBJ2-3; possible D gene TRBD2, 6 bases. V was pared by 2 bases and J by 2 bases, with 14 bases between. The CDR3 loop spans 16 amino acids. The CDR3 is CASSLSSGGLTDTQYF. The CDR3 coding sequence is TGTGCCAGCAGTTTAAGTAGCGGCGGCCTCACAGATACGCAGTATTTT.

This clonotype was picked up a small number of times. V is TRBV29-1 and J is TRBJ2-7; perhaps TRBD2 as D (6 bases). Germline CDR1 SQVTM, CDR2 ANQGSEA. The CDR3 contains 15 residues. Trimming stripped 1 base from V and 5 bases from J, with 18 bases between. CDR3 DNA: TGCAGCGTTGAAGGGGTGACGGGGGATGGGGACGAGCAGTACTTC. It yields the protein CSVEGVTGDGDEQYF.

In its sample, this clonotype was seen a few times. The chain links TRBV29-1 to TRBJ2-4; 7 bases fit TRBD1. This CDR3 is built from 13 residues. V shed 7 bases, J shed 7 bases, and the junction held 10 bases outside the gene matches. CDR1 SQVTM and CDR2 ANQGSEA come from the germline V gene. The CDR3: CSAEGTVGNIQYF. The CDR3 region has the DNA TGCAGCGCAGAAGGGACAGTCGGGAACATTCAGTACTTC.

The J gene is TRBJ1-2, the V gene TRBV11-2; no definite D call. Germline CDR1 reads SGHAT; CDR2 reads FQNNGV. The CDR3 length is 13 residues. V lost 5 bases to trimming and J lost 8 bases, with 15 bases between them. The CDR3 region is CASSLARDRGYTF. The CDR3 bases are TGTGCCAGCAGCCTCGCAAGGGATAGGGGCTACACCTTC.

This clonotype appeared a few times. This rearrangement joins TRBV12-5 to TRBJ2-5; possible D gene TRBD2, 6 bases. The DNA end is more similar to TRBJ2-1, so the J call may be wrong. The germline V gene encodes CDR1 LGHNT and CDR2 FRNRAP. This CDR3 contains 14 residues. CDR3 sequence reads: CASGLSLLANEQFF. In nucleotides, the CDR3 is TGTGCTAGTGGTTTATCCCTCCTAGCGAATGAGCAGTTCTTC.

This clonotype appeared a few times. The rearrangement joins TRBV3-1 to TRBJ1-2, with a tentative D call TRBD1 (5 bases). This CDR3 contains 15 residues. With 3 bases removed from V and 0 bases from J, the gap between germline ends came to 11 bases. In germline, CDR1 is LGHDT, CDR2 YNNKEL (reference sequence). CDR3 bases: TGTGCCAGCAGCCACGGGACGGAATCTAACTATGGCTACACCTTC. It is translated as CASSHGTESNYGYTF. Full variable domain (outside the CDR3, taken from reference TRBV3-1 and TRBJ1-2): DTAVSQTPKYLVTQMGNDKSIKCEQNLGHDTMYWYKQDSKKFLKIMFSYNNKELIINETVPNRFSPKSPDKAHLNLHINSLELGDSAVYFCASSHGTESNYGYTFGSGTRLTVV.

This clonotype was counted ten times or more. The J gene is TRBJ2-7, the V gene TRBV29-1; possibly TRBD1 for D (6 bases). Germline CDR1 is SQVTM and CDR2 is ANQGSEA. V gave up 1 base and J gave up 2 bases, with 6 bases separating them. There are 12 residues in the CDR3. The CDR3 sequence is CSVEGTAYEQYF. In DNA, the CDR3 is TGCAGCGTTGAAGGGACAGCCTACGAGCAGTACTTC.

Only one count was recorded for this clonotype. This sequence joins TRBV3-1 and TRBJ2-5; D is possibly TRBD1 (6 bases). The germline V and J ends were trimmed by 2 bases and 6 bases, with 10 bases remaining between them. This CDR3 has 13 amino acids. Germline V gene lookup returns CDR1 LGHDT and CDR2 YNNKEL (reference sequence). The CDR3 nucleotides read TGTGCCAGCAGCCAATACAGGGTTCAGACCCAGTACTTC. It yields the protein CASSQYRVQTQYF.

Only a few counts were recorded for this clonotype. The V call is TRBV27, the J call TRBJ2-5; D perhaps matches TRBD2 (6 bases). Matching the DNA end better, TRBJ2-7 makes the J call doubtful. Germline values: CDR1 MNHEY, CDR2 SMNVEV (reference sequence). The CDR3 sequence is 14 residues long. CDR3 region: CASSSFGGPYEQYF. CDR3 coding DNA: TGTGCCAGCAGTTCGTTCGGGGGTCCCTACGAGCAGTACTTC.

The chain couples TRBV3-1 to TRBJ2-4; 9 bases are a match to TRBD2. The CDR3 consists of 16 residues. V shed 1 base and J 2 bases; nucleotides not matched to a gene: 3. CDR1 and CDR2 (germline): LGHDT, YNNKEL (reference sequence). The CDR3 sequence: CASSQVAGVTKNIQYF. CDR3 nucleotide sequence: TGTGCCAGCAGCCAAGTAGCGGGGGTAACCAAAAACATTCAGTACTTC.

The V call is TRBV7-2, the J call TRBJ1-6; 10 positions match TRBD1. Trimming took 2 bases from V and 7 from J; bases not matched to a gene: 2. This CDR3 has 15 residues. The V gene's germline CDR1 is SGHTA and CDR2 FQGNSA. CDR3 nucleotides: TGTGCCAGCAGCTTAAGGGGACAGGGGAATTCACCCCTCCACTTT. This sequence encodes CASSLRGQGNSPLHF.

This clonotype was seen a handful of times. This chain links TRBV20-1 with TRBJ1-5; D remains unclear. The length of the CDR3 is 13 residues. V was clipped by 6 bases and J by 0 bases, with 9 bases between them. Germline CDR1 reads DFQATT; CDR2 reads SNEGSKA (reference sequence). The CDR3 is CSAGDDSNQPQHF. The CDR3 region has the DNA TGCAGTGCCGGCGATGATAGCAATCAGCCCCAGCATTTT.

V is TRBV7-6 and J is TRBJ2-5; unclear D gene. The DNA end is more similar to TRBJ2-1, so the J call may be wrong. CDR1 and CDR2 (germline): SGHVS, FNYEAQ. This CDR3 region has 14 residues. CDR3 in amino acids: CASSLAFQSNEQFF. CDR3 DNA: TGTGCCAGCAGCTTAGCGTTTCAGTCCAATGAGCAGTTCTTC.

This clonotype occurred a few times. J is TRBJ2-4 and V is TRBV18; D remains ambiguous. The CDR3 sequence is 15 residues long. Looked up from germline, CDR1 is KGHSH and CDR2 is LQKENI. Trimming took 3 bases from V and 0 from J, leaving 9 bases between them. The DNA for the CDR3 is TGTGCCAGCTCACCCGAAAAGCTAGCCAAAAACATTCAGTACTTC. As protein: CASSPEKLAKNIQYF. Combining the CDR3 with reference TRBV18 and TRBJ2-4 gives the whole variable domain NAGVMQNPRHLVRRRGQEARLRCSPMKGHSHVYWYRQLPEEGLKFMVYLQKENIIDESGMPKERFSAEFPKEGPSILRIQQVVRGDSAAYFCASSPEKLAKNIQYFGAGTRLSVL.

This clonotype was detected a few times. At one boundary the junction diverges from the germline segment, which might be a read error. This sequence joins TRBV28 and TRBJ2-7, with TRBD1 matching over 11 bases. Germline lookup yields CDR1 MDHEN and CDR2 SYDVKM. This CDR3 has 17 amino acids. The CDR3 DNA sequence: TGTGCCAGCAGTTCCCCCCCAGGGACAGGGGGGATCTACGAGCAGTATTTC. Translated: CASSSPPGTGGIYEQYF.

This clonotype has ten or more counts. The chain has TRBV20-1 and TRBJ2-5; D is possibly TRBD1 or TRBD2 (7 bases each). Germline loops: CDR1 DFQATT, CDR2 SNEGSKA (reference sequence). The CDR3 runs 14 residues. V was trimmed by 2 bases and J by 4 bases, leaving 14 bases between them. This chain's CDR3 is CSARSGGGRETQYF. For the CDR3, the DNA is TGCAGTGCTAGATCAGGGGGGGGGCGAGAGACCCAGTACTTC.

In this sample, this clonotype turned up a few times. V and J are TRBV5-1 and TRBJ2-3, with D possibly being TRBD1 or TRBD2 (5 bases each). Trimming removed 4 bases from V and 4 bases from J, with 13 bases in between. Germline V lookup: CDR1 SGHRS, CDR2 YFSETQ. The CDR3 spans 14 residues. The CDR3 loop is CASSTGTGPDTQYF. CDR3 bases: TGCGCCAGCAGCACCGGGACCGGCCCAGATACGCAGTATTTT.

This clonotype came up once. The chain links TRBV7-2 to TRBJ2-2; TRBD2 matches at 13 bases. This CDR3 has 16 residues. With V trimmed by 4 bases and J by 4 bases, 3 bases remained unmatched. Germline V CDR1 and CDR2: SGHTA, FQGNSA. DNA for the CDR3: TGTGCCAGCAGCTCAACTAGCGGGAGGGCCACCGGGGAGCTGTTTTTT. Its translation: CASSSTSGRATGELFF.

On this clonotype: One end of the junction is discordant with germline, which a read error may explain. The chain joins TRBV28 to TRBJ2-5; 7 bases are shared with TRBD2. The J call may be incorrect, as the DNA end agrees better with TRBJ2-7. This CDR3 spans 16 amino acids. Germline lookup yields CDR1 MDHEN and CDR2 SYDVKM. The CDR3 DNA sequence: TGTGCCAGCGGTTTTCCCCGGGAGGTAACGCGGTACGAGCAGTACTTC. This encodes CASGFPREVTRYEQYF.

The table lists this clonotype with a few counts. The V gene is TRBV29-1, the J gene TRBJ1-1; D not certain. The CDR3 runs 13 residues. Germline V CDR1 and CDR2: SQVTM, ANQGSEA. The V gene lost 4 bases and the J gene lost 4 bases, with 13 bases spanning the gap. The CDR3 loop reads CSVVSGLGTEAFF. DNA of the CDR3: TGCAGCGTTGTTTCTGGGTTGGGCACTGAAGCTTTCTTT. Combining the CDR3 with reference TRBV29-1 and TRBJ1-1 gives the whole variable domain SAVISQKPSRDICQRGTSLTIQCQVDSQVTMMFWYRQQPGQSLTLIATANQGSEATYESGFVIDKFPISRPNLTFSTLTVSNMSPEDSSIYLCSVVSGLGTEAFFGQGTRLTVV.

The chain combines TRBV7-9 with TRBJ2-5; 10 bases are a match to TRBD2. The germline V gene encodes CDR1 SEHNR and CDR2 FQNEAQ (reference sequence). The CDR3 has 16 amino acids. Trimming removed 4 bases from V and 5 bases from J; junction bases left unmatched: 10. The CDR3 spells CASSSYGTSVIETQYF. CDR3 nucleotides: TGTGCCAGCAGCTCCTACGGGACTAGCGTAATTGAGACCCAGTACTTC.

Remarks on this clonotype: A read error may account for a junction end that differs from germline. The genes are TRBV27 and TRBJ2-5, with 8 bases aligning to TRBD2. Germline V lookup: CDR1 MNHEY, CDR2 SMNVEV (reference sequence). This CDR3 region has 16 residues. The CDR3 DNA reads as TGTGCCAGCAGTCTTCGACCGGGACTAGACCAGGAGACCCAGTACTTC. It specifies CASSLRPGLDQETQYF.